This T cell receptor (beta chain) derives from a study of shared clonotypes between healthy human individuals. Unmatched junction bases numbered 10, after V lost 4 bases and J lost 5 bases. In germline, CDR1 is SGHNT, CDR2 YENEEA. The CDR3 has 16 residues. Of note for this clone: The antigen is unknown.

Study-wide results and limits: With a handful of donors compared, 5% to 5.5% of naive CD4 clonotypes were shared.

Original data processing: Junction-only sequences without quality scores were provided by ImmunoSEQ, so filtering was different. Sequencing used immunoSEQ multiplex PCR; TCRdb keeps in-frame clones, though not all of them. The D gene and trimming were derived from the DNA, and the V and J assignments and clone size from that table. The table has some 2 million clones, roughly 96% seen once. This chain joins TRBV11-3 and TRBJ2-3, with 9 bases aligning to TRBD2. The TCR comes from a man between 18 and 29 years old in good health. Sequencing was carried out using naive CD4+ T cells sorted from blood. Subset given: CD45RA+ positively selected. DNA of the CDR3: TGTGCCAGCAGCTCGGGCGGGAGGGCCGAAGGAGATACGCAGTATTTT. Its protein product is CASSSGGRAEGDTQYF.